The sequence of this T cell receptor (beta chain) was determined in a study of T-cell reconstitution after alpha-beta-depleted transplantation in children. Study-wide results and caveats: Reported findings indicate that, about two months after transplant, alpha-beta T cells came from several hundred expanded clones, which were derived from non-depleted graft cells.

Of note for this clonotype: Its antigen remains unknown.

The TCRbeta library was prepared with unique molecular identifiers. TCRdb reprocessed the PCR reads via MiXCR and lists one record per CDR3 protein. The sample shows over 400,000 distinct CDR3 sequences, approximately 42% of them seen only once. The TCR originated in a girl aged 2-10 years with aplastic anemia, due to receive a stem cell transplant. The sequences come from PBMCs, collected before TCRalphabeta/CD19-depleted stem cell transplant.

CDR3 residues: CASSSPQGGVFMNTEAFF. CDR3 bases: TGTGCCAGCAGCTCCCCCCAGGGGGGGGTCTTTATGAACACTGAAGCTTTCTTT. V and J are TRBV7-6 and TRBJ1-1; the match to TRBD1 covers 7 bases. The germline CDR1 and CDR2 sequences are SGHVS and FNYEAQ. This CDR3 comprises 18 residues. Trimming cost V 4 bases and J 0 bases; bases outside gene matches: 14.